Listed below are T cell receptor beta chains from one sample, sequenced in a study of shared clonotypes between healthy human individuals. The repertoire was sequenced with immunoSEQ multiplex PCR; TCRdb's copy has only in-frame clones and lacks some. Of roughly 640,000 clones in the sample, around 97% were seen once. The sequenced sample consisted of naive CD4+ T cells sorted from blood. These receptors were obtained from a woman aged 25-40 years in good health. Each CDR3 is given with its conserved first and last residue. D genes are given only for firm matches. Rows may omit the clone size; those that give it use once, few, many or a size class.

J: TRBJ2-1
V: TRBV5-1
D: -
length: 14
size: -
CDR3: CASRGETSYNEQFF
DNA: TGCGCCAGCCGAGGGGAGACATCCTACAATGAGCAGTTCTTC

J: TRBJ2-3
V: TRBV19
D: TRBD2
length: 12
size: once
CDR3: CASRGLADTQYF
DNA: TGTGCCAGTAGGGGACTAGCGGATACGCAGTATTTT

J: TRBJ1-6
V: TRBV5-1
D: TRBD1
length: 15
size: -
CDR3: CASSSQDRNNSPLHF
DNA: TGCGCCAGCAGCTCGCAGGACAGGAATAATTCACCCCTCCACTTT

J: TRBJ2-3
V: TRBV29-1
D: -
length: 13
size: once
CDR3: CSVGGSFTDTQYF
DNA: TGCAGCGTCGGCGGTAGCTTCACAGATACGCAGTATTTT

J: TRBJ2-1
V: TRBV7-3
D: TRBD2
length: 16
size: -
CDR3: CASSQGAGWSYNEQFF
DNA: TGTGCCAGCAGCCAAGGAGCGGGATGGTCCTACAATGAGCAGTTCTTC

J: TRBJ2-2
V: TRBV5-4
D: -
length: 14
size: -
CDR3: CASSPQRNTGELFF
DNA: TGTGCCAGCAGTCCACAGAGAAACACCGGGGAGCTGTTTTTT

J: TRBJ2-7
V: TRBV7-3
D: TRBD2
length: 15
size: -
CDR3: CASSLGLAESYEQYF
DNA: TGTGCCAGCAGCCTCGGACTAGCAGAATCCTACGAGCAGTACTTC

J: TRBJ1-5
V: TRBV5-3
D: -
length: 14
size: -
CDR3: CASSWRYRNQPQHF
DNA: TGTGCCAGCAGCTGGAGGTATCGCAATCAGCCCCAGCATTTT

J: TRBJ2-7
V: TRBV5-8
D: -
length: 12
size: -
CDR3: CASSLSPYEQYF
DNA: TGTGCCAGCAGCTTAAGCCCCTACGAGCAGTACTTC

J: TRBJ2-7
V: TRBV7-9
D: -
length: 13
size: -
CDR3: CASSFTGENEQYF
DNA: TGTGCCAGCAGCTTTACGGGAGAGAACGAGCAGTACTTC

J: TRBJ1-2
V: TRBV19
D: -
length: 15
size: -
CDR3: CASSIPRRGNYGYTF
DNA: TGTGCCAGTAGTATCCCCAGAAGGGGGAACTATGGCTACACCTTC

J: TRBJ2-7
V: TRBV27
D: -
length: 14
size: -
CDR3: CASSLSRLANEQYF
DNA: TGTGCCAGCAGTTTATCTCGGCTAGCTAACGAGCAGTACTTC

J: TRBJ2-7
V: TRBV21-1
D: -
length: 14
size: -
CDR3: CASAPGQGHHEQYF
DNA: TGTGCCAGCGCACCGGGACAGGGGCACCACGAGCAGTACTTC

J: TRBJ2-6
V: TRBV2
D: -
length: 16
size: once
CDR3: CASSYWQNSGANVLTF
DNA: TGTGCCAGCAGTTACTGGCAAAACTCTGGGGCCAACGTCCTGACTTTC

J: TRBJ1-1
V: TRBV27
D: -
length: 13
size: -
CDR3: CASSFLGQGEAFF
DNA: TGTGCCAGCAGTTTTCTGGGGCAGGGAGAAGCTTTCTTT

J: TRBJ2-7
V: TRBV28
D: -
length: 14
size: -
CDR3: CASSPTRRLYEQYF
DNA: TGTGCCAGCAGCCCAACTAGGAGGTTATACGAGCAGTACTTC

J: TRBJ1-2
V: TRBV18
D: -
length: 12
size: -
CDR3: CASSRGTHGYTF
DNA: TGTGCCAGCTCGAGGGGGACTCACGGCTACACCTTC

J: TRBJ2-2
V: TRBV5-6
D: -
length: 17
size: -
CDR3: CASSFGLATDWTGELFF
DNA: TGTGCCAGCAGTTTCGGGCTAGCGACCGATTGGACCGGGGAGCTGTTTTTT

J: TRBJ1-3
V: TRBV28
D: TRBD1
length: 16
size: -
CDR3: CASSLWTGGFGNTIYF
DNA: TGTGCCAGCAGTTTATGGACAGGGGGCTTTGGAAACACCATATATTTT

J: TRBJ2-4
V: TRBV19
D: -
length: 17
size: -
CDR3: CASRNLDSLVGKNIQYF
DNA: TGTGCCAGTAGGAACCTGGACTCCCTTGTGGGCAAAAACATTCAGTACTTC

J: TRBJ2-2
V: TRBV5-5
D: TRBD1
length: 16
size: -
CDR3: CASDGARQGATGELFF
DNA: TGTGCCAGCGACGGTGCCCGACAGGGGGCCACCGGGGAGCTGTTTTTT

J: TRBJ1-5
V: TRBV21-1
D: -
length: 8
size: -
CDR3: CASPPQHF
DNA: TGTGCCAGTCCCCCCCAGCATTTT